This T cell receptor beta chain was recovered during a study of low-dose radiotherapy and immunotherapy resistance in tumors. The overall study: On cycle 1 day 1, patients started four cycles of oral aspirin 300 mg daily.

Ten or more counts support this clonotype. A read error may produce the germline difference seen at one junction end. Gene-specific TRAV and TRBV primers were used for first-strand cDNA, covering alpha and beta chains. TCRs were amplified for approximately 21 PCR cycles with a constant-region primer and V-primer adapter. MiXCR, applied by TCRdb to the reads, yields one record per CDR3 protein. The table includes tens of thousands of distinct CDR3 sequences, approximately 19% detected once. The germline V gene has CDR1 DFQATT and CDR2 SNEGSKA (reference sequence). The length of the CDR3 is 11 residues. As for time point: before trial treatment.

The source is a male donor with prostate cancer. Here the sequenced sample was PBMCs, taken before treatment. The chain is built from TRBV20-1 and TRBJ2-1; D could derive from TRBD1 or TRBD2 (5 bases each). The DNA of the CDR3 is TGCAGTTCTAGACTGGGGGATGAGCAGTTCTTC. It encodes CSSRLGDEQFF.